Below, 7 T cell receptor beta chains from the same sample are listed, as sequenced in a study of PD-1 blockade in classical Hodgkin lymphoma. The assay was immunoSEQ multiplex PCR, and TCRdb's table has in-frame clones only and misses some. The sample has 66,000 or so clones, about two thirds seen once. All the patients suffered relapse after autologous stem cell transplantation, and brentuximab vedotin exposure differed. The source material was peripheral blood mononuclear cells (PBMCs), sampled before the second cycle of nivolumab. These receptors all stem from a human donor with classical Hodgkin lymphoma.

A note on this clone: The same CDR3 can be traced to other DNA sequences in this sample. The chain joins TRBV9 to TRBJ2-7, with TRBD2 identical over 8 bases. The CDR3 is 15 residues long. V lost 0 bases to trimming and J lost 0 bases; unmatched junction nucleotides: 2. The V gene's germline CDR1 is SGDLS and CDR2 YYNGEE. The CDR3 is CASSVGGTSSYEQYF. CDR3 DNA: TGTGCCAGCAGCGTAGGCGGGACTAGCTCCTACGAGCAGTACTTC. The complete variable domain, with remaining parts taken from reference TRBV9 and TRBJ2-7, reads DSGVTQTPKHLITATGQRVTLRCSPRSGDLSVYWYQQSLDQGLQFLIQYYNGEERAKGNILERFSAQQFPDLHSELNLSSLELGDSALYFCASSVGGTSSYEQYFGPGTRLTVT.

The chain is built from TRBV7-9 and TRBJ2-7; 7 bases align to TRBD2. The V gene end was trimmed by 5 bases and the J gene end by 0 bases; junction bases not matched to a gene: 7. CDR1 is SEHNR and CDR2 is FQNEAQ in the germline V gene (reference sequence). The CDR3 covers 15 residues. The CDR3 region has the DNA TGTGCCAGCAGCCCACCCGGGGGGTTCTCCTACGAGCAGTACTTC. It encodes CASSPPGGFSYEQYF.

The rearrangement uses TRBV19 and TRBJ1-1; D may be TRBD1 (6 bases). The germline V and J ends were trimmed by 4 bases and 1 base, with 13 bases remaining between them. CDR1 and CDR2 from the germline V gene are LNHDA and SQIVND (reference sequence). This CDR3 spans 15 amino acids. The CDR3 loop is CASSRTAGTNTEAFF. DNA for the CDR3: TGTGCCAGTAGTAGGACAGCGGGCACGAACACTGAAGCTTTCTTT.

The rearrangement links TRBV12-5 to TRBJ2-5; 8 bases match TRBD2. CDR3 length equals 16 residues. CDR1 is LGHNT, CDR2 FRNRAP, per germline. V shed 0 bases, J shed 3 bases, and the junction held 6 bases outside the gene matches. The CDR3 loop reads CASGLVLGGRKETQYF. CDR3 DNA sequence: TGTGCTAGTGGTTTGGTTCTTGGCGGGAGGAAAGAGACCCAGTACTTC.

The chain employs TRBV29-1 and TRBJ2-7; 7 bases are shared with TRBD1. Germline values: CDR1 SQVTM, CDR2 ANQGSEA. CDR3 length: 13 amino acids. V gave up 2 bases and J gave up 4 bases; unmatched junction bases: 5. This CDR3 is CSVELRQGYEQYF. The CDR3 DNA is TGCAGCGTTGAACTCCGACAGGGATACGAGCAGTACTTC.

V is TRBV6-5 and J is TRBJ1-3; 7 nucleotides line up with TRBD1. The V and J ends lost 6 bases and 0 bases, in that order; junction bases with no gene match: 5. From germline, CDR1 is MNHEY and CDR2 SVGAGI. This CDR3 region has 15 residues. CDR3 region: CASSAWDSSGNTIYF. The CDR3 DNA reads TGTGCCAGCAGCGCCTGGGACAGCTCTGGAAACACCATATATTTT.

This rearrangement joins TRBV7-9 to TRBJ1-1; no clear D. This CDR3 spans 15 amino acids. Germline V CDR1 and CDR2: SEHNR, FQNEAQ (reference sequence). V was trimmed by 2 bases and J by 1 base, leaving 11 bases between them. The CDR3 loop is CASSLSAGGNTEAFF. The CDR3 bases are TGTGCCAGCAGCTTATCCGCAGGTGGGAACACTGAAGCTTTCTTT.